Shown below are 8 T cell receptor beta chains from a single sample sequenced in a study of control samples from healthy donors and cancer patients. Method: immunoSEQ multiplex PCR; TCRdb's copy keeps in-frame clones and lacks some. The sample lists 150,000 to 200,000 clones, approximately 94% occurring once. Material: blood. The receptors originated from a woman aged 35 to 49 in good health.

J is TRBJ1-3 and V is TRBV9, with D perhaps TRBD1 (5 bases). The CDR3 is 15 residues long. V lost 0 bases to trimming and J lost 0 bases, with 7 bases between them. Germline lookup yields CDR1 SGDLS and CDR2 YYNGEE. The CDR3 DNA follows: TGTGCCAGCAGCGTAGGAGGGGTCTCTGGAAACACCATATATTTT. Its translation is CASSVGGVSGNTIYF.

The V and J genes are TRBV4-3 and TRBJ1-4; 9 positions match TRBD1. Germline loops: CDR1 LGHNA, CDR2 YSLEER. Losses at the gene ends were 1 base for V and 8 bases for J; bases not matched to a gene: 5. This CDR3 comprises 15 residues. CDR3 region: CASSQGTGVAEKLFF. The DNA of the CDR3 is TGCGCCAGCAGCCAAGGGACAGGGGTGGCGGAAAAACTGTTTTTT.

This chain links TRBV24-1 with TRBJ2-1; a possible D gene is TRBD1 (6 bases). The CDR3 is made up of 13 amino acids. V lost 5 bases, J lost 7 bases, and 11 bases lay in between. CDR1 is KGHDR, CDR2 SFDVKD, per germline. The CDR3 sequence: CATSGARGNEQFF. For the CDR3, the DNA is TGTGCCACCAGTGGAGCGAGGGGGAATGAGCAGTTCTTC.

As DNA, the CDR3 is TGTGCCAGCAGCGGTAGCTCCAATGAGCAGTTCTTC. Amino acid sequence: CASSGSSNEQFF. This chain joins TRBV9 and TRBJ2-1; D remains unclear. Per the germline V gene, CDR1 is SGDLS and CDR2 is YYNGEE. The CDR3 covers 12 residues. Trimming left V 3 bases short and J 6 bases short, with 7 bases between.

The chain uses TRBV9 and TRBJ1-4; D might be TRBD1 (6 bases). This CDR3 has 14 amino acids. V dropped 3 bases and J dropped 11 bases, with 17 bases sitting between them. Germline CDR1 SGDLS, CDR2 YYNGEE. Written as DNA, the CDR3 is TGTGCCAGCAGCGAGGGGGGAGAAATGGGGAAACTGTTTTTT. It translates to CASSEGGEMGKLFF.

The chain joins TRBV9 to TRBJ1-2; tentative D call: TRBD1 (6 bases). CDR3 size: 13 residues. V shed 4 bases and J shed 8 bases, with 15 bases lying between them. The germline V gene has CDR1 SGDLS and CDR2 YYNGEE. The CDR3 region is CASSTNAQGGYTF. The CDR3 nucleotides read TGTGCCAGCAGCACCAACGCCCAGGGGGGCTACACCTTC.

This chain joins TRBV2 and TRBJ1-6, with no clear D. V was pared by 1 base and J by 5 bases, with 9 bases between. This CDR3 spans 15 amino acids. CDR1 and CDR2 (germline): SNHLY, FYNNEI. CDR3 sequence reads: CASSEVRQDNSPLHF. The CDR3 DNA reads TGTGCCAGCAGTGAAGTACGTCAGGATAATTCACCCCTCCACTTT.

This chain links TRBV15 with TRBJ2-5; the D is unclear. The V end lost 3 bases, the J end lost 4 bases, and 12 bases lay between the germline ends. Germline lookup yields CDR1 LNHNV and CDR2 YYDKDF (reference sequence). The CDR3 contains 14 residues. In DNA, the CDR3 is TGTGCCACCAGCAGGTCCCCGATTGGAGAGACCCAGTACTTC. Amino acids: CATSRSPIGETQYF. The full variable domain, rest sourced from reference TRBV15 and TRBJ2-5, is DAMVIQNPRYQVTQFGKPVTLSCSQTLNHNVMYWYQQKSSQAPKLLFHYYDKDFNNEADTPDNFQSRRPNTSFCFLDIRSPGLGDTAMYLCATSRSPIGETQYFGPGTRLLVL.